A selection of T cell receptor beta chains follows, all from one sample in a study of cytomegalovirus exposure and HLA in healthy donors. Repertoires were generated with immunoSEQ multiplex PCR, while TCRdb's copy carries only in-frame clones and drops some. The sample carries some 140,000 clones, approximately 60% recorded once. Sequencing was done on a sample of PBMCs. These receptors came from a woman aged 40 to 50 in good health and CMV-seronegative. Both conserved end residues are part of each CDR3. A D gene is named only where the DNA matches it firmly. Rows may omit the clone size; those that give it use once, few, many or a size class.

cdr3_aa cdr3_nt j_call clone_size d_call v_call
CASSDRLGQLNGYTF TGTGCCAGCAGTGATAGGTTGGGACAGCTTAATGGCTACACCTTC TRBJ1-2 NA TRBD1 TRBV2
CASSLAGRDNEQYF TGCGCCAGCAGCTTGGCCGGTAGGGACAACGAGCAGTACTTC TRBJ2-7 NA NA TRBV5-1
CASSFVQTYTEAFF TGTGCCAGCAGCTTCGTACAGACCTACACTGAAGCTTTCTTT TRBJ1-1 NA NA TRBV7-2
CASSLGALRGVEQYF TGCGCCAGCAGCTTGGGGGCCCTCCGGGGTGTCGAGCAGTACTTC TRBJ2-7 NA NA TRBV5-1
CASSQERAGGLIWGGYTF TGTGCCAGCAGCCAAGAAAGGGCAGGGGGACTTATCTGGGGTGGCTACACCTTC TRBJ1-2 few TRBD1 TRBV4-2
CASRRGEAGNTIYF TGTGCCAGTCGGCGGGGGGAGGCTGGAAACACCATATATTTT TRBJ1-3 NA NA TRBV2
CASSQDTSEQYF TGTGCCAGCAGCCAAGATACATCCGAGCAGTACTTC TRBJ2-7 NA NA TRBV4-2
CASSRGETYIYEQYF TGTGCCAGCAGCCGAGGCGAGACTTATATATACGAGCAGTACTTC TRBJ2-7 NA NA TRBV13
CASRAGSGTQPQHF TGTGCCAGCAGAGCAGGGTCGGGTACCCAGCCCCAGCATTTT TRBJ1-5 NA NA TRBV28
CASSIGDTNYGYTF TGTGCCAGTAGTATAGGAGACACCAACTATGGCTACACCTTC TRBJ1-2 once NA TRBV19
CASSYSIQGAYEQYF TGTGCCAGCAGTTACTCCATACAGGGGGCCTACGAGCAGTACTTC TRBJ2-7 NA TRBD1 TRBV6-5
CASSPTRGYTEAFF TGTGCCAGCTCACCTACGAGGGGGTACACTGAAGCTTTCTTT TRBJ1-1 NA NA TRBV18
CASSPSVQSSNQPQHF TGTGCCAGCTCACCCTCAGTACAGTCTAGCAATCAGCCCCAGCATTTT TRBJ1-5 NA NA TRBV18
CASSLAGQGGYTF TGTGCCAGCAGCTTAGCGGGGCAGGGAGGCTACACCTTC TRBJ1-2 NA NA TRBV7-9
CASRQGLATDTQYF TGTGCCAGCCGACAGGGGTTAGCCACAGATACGCAGTATTTT TRBJ2-3 NA TRBD1 TRBV2
CASSYQLPQSGELFF TGTGCCAGCAGTTACCAGTTACCCCAATCGGGGGAGCTGTTTTTT TRBJ2-2 NA NA TRBV6-5
CASSVGQGAKSPLHF TGTGCCAGCAGCGTCGGACAGGGGGCAAAGTCACCCCTCCACTTT TRBJ1-6 few TRBD1 TRBV7-9
CASRAGGGKAFF TGTGCCAGCAGAGCAGGGGGTGGTAAGGCTTTCTTT TRBJ1-1 few TRBD1 TRBV6-6
CASSVGRGWATEAFF TGTGCCAGCAGCGTAGGCCGGGGTTGGGCCACTGAAGCTTTCTTT TRBJ1-1 NA NA TRBV9
CASSVVGGETQYF TGTGCCAGCAGCGTAGTAGGAGGGGAGACCCAGTACTTC TRBJ2-5 NA NA TRBV9
CASGPSQAGQQFF TGTGCCAGCGGGCCGAGTCAGGCGGGCCAGCAGTTCTTC TRBJ2-1 few NA TRBV11-2
CASSPQGGPYGYTF TGCGCCAGCAGCCCCCAGGGGGGCCCCTATGGCTACACCTTC TRBJ1-2 NA TRBD1 TRBV5-1
CASSETGGSSGEQYF TGTGCCAGCAGCGAGACAGGGGGGAGTTCGGGCGAGCAGTACTTC TRBJ2-7 NA TRBD1 TRBV7-2
CASSPSTGGYNEQFF TGTGCCAGCAGCCCCTCGACAGGGGGATACAATGAGCAGTTCTTC TRBJ2-1 few TRBD1 TRBV7-2
CASRWDRTEGGYTF TGTGCCAGCAGGTGGGACAGGACCGAAGGGGGCTACACCTTC TRBJ1-2 NA TRBD1 TRBV2